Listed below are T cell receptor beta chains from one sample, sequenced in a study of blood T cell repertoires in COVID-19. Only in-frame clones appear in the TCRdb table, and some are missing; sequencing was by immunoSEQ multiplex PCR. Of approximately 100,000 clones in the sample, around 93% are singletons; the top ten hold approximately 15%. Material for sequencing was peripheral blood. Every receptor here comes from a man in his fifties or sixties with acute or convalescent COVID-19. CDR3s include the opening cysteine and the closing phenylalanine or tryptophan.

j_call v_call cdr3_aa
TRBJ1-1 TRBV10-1 CASSLARNTEAFF
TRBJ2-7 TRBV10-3 CAISTTTTLSYEQYF
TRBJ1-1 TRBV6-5 CASGGPSNTEAFF
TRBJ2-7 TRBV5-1 CASSLAPGTQYYEQYF
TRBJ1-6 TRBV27 CASSRSTGYSYNSPLHF
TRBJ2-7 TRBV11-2 CASSLGQGAYEQYF
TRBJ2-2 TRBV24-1 CATSAIGTLGSGGELFF
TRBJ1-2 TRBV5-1 CASRTKQGQDYGYTF
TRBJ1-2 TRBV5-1 CASSLVGVNYGYTF
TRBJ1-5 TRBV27 CASSDRGNQPQHF
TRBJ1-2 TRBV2 CASRGQVLLYGYTF
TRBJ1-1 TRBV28 CASFGGAYTEAFF
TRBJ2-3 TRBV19 CASSIRSGGRDTQYF
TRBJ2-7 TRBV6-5 CASSYSEGAKNEQYF
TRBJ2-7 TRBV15 CATSRDKGTGSYEQYF
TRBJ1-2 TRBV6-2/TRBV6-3 CASSYGTSYYGYTF
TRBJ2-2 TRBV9 CASSVEASGEYTGELFF
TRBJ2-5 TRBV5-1 CASRTGTGNQETQYF
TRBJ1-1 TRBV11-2 CASSLAGRSEAFF
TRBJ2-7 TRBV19 CASSMGQGNPYEQYF
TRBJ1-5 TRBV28 CASSPRGRDQPQHF
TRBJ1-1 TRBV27 CASSFRQGWSEAFF
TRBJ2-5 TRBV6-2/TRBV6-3 CASSYSHEATQETQYF
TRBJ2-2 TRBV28 CASSPGTGDTGELFF
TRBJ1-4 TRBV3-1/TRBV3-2 CASSLRQGRDEKLFF
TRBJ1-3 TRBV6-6 CASSLTTAKHTSGNTIYF
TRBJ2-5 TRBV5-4 CASSLGLAGGQETQYF
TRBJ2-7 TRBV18 CASSLGTATYEQYF
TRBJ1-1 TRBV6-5 CASSSLRGAMNTEAFF
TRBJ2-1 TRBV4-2 CASSQEGTSSYNEQFF
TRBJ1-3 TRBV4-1 CASSQDRDTGGNTIYF
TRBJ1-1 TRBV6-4 CASSLTGLSTEAFF
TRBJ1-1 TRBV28 CASSLLGGTEAFF
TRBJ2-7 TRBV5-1 CASSLRGTGVGEQYF
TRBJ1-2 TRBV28 CASSELSNYGYTF
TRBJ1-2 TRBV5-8 CASGGRGRRIGGYTF
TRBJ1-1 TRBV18 CASSPPTAHTEAFF
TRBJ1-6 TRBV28 CASSRPGDNSPLHF
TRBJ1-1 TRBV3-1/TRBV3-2 CASSHEDRGEAFF